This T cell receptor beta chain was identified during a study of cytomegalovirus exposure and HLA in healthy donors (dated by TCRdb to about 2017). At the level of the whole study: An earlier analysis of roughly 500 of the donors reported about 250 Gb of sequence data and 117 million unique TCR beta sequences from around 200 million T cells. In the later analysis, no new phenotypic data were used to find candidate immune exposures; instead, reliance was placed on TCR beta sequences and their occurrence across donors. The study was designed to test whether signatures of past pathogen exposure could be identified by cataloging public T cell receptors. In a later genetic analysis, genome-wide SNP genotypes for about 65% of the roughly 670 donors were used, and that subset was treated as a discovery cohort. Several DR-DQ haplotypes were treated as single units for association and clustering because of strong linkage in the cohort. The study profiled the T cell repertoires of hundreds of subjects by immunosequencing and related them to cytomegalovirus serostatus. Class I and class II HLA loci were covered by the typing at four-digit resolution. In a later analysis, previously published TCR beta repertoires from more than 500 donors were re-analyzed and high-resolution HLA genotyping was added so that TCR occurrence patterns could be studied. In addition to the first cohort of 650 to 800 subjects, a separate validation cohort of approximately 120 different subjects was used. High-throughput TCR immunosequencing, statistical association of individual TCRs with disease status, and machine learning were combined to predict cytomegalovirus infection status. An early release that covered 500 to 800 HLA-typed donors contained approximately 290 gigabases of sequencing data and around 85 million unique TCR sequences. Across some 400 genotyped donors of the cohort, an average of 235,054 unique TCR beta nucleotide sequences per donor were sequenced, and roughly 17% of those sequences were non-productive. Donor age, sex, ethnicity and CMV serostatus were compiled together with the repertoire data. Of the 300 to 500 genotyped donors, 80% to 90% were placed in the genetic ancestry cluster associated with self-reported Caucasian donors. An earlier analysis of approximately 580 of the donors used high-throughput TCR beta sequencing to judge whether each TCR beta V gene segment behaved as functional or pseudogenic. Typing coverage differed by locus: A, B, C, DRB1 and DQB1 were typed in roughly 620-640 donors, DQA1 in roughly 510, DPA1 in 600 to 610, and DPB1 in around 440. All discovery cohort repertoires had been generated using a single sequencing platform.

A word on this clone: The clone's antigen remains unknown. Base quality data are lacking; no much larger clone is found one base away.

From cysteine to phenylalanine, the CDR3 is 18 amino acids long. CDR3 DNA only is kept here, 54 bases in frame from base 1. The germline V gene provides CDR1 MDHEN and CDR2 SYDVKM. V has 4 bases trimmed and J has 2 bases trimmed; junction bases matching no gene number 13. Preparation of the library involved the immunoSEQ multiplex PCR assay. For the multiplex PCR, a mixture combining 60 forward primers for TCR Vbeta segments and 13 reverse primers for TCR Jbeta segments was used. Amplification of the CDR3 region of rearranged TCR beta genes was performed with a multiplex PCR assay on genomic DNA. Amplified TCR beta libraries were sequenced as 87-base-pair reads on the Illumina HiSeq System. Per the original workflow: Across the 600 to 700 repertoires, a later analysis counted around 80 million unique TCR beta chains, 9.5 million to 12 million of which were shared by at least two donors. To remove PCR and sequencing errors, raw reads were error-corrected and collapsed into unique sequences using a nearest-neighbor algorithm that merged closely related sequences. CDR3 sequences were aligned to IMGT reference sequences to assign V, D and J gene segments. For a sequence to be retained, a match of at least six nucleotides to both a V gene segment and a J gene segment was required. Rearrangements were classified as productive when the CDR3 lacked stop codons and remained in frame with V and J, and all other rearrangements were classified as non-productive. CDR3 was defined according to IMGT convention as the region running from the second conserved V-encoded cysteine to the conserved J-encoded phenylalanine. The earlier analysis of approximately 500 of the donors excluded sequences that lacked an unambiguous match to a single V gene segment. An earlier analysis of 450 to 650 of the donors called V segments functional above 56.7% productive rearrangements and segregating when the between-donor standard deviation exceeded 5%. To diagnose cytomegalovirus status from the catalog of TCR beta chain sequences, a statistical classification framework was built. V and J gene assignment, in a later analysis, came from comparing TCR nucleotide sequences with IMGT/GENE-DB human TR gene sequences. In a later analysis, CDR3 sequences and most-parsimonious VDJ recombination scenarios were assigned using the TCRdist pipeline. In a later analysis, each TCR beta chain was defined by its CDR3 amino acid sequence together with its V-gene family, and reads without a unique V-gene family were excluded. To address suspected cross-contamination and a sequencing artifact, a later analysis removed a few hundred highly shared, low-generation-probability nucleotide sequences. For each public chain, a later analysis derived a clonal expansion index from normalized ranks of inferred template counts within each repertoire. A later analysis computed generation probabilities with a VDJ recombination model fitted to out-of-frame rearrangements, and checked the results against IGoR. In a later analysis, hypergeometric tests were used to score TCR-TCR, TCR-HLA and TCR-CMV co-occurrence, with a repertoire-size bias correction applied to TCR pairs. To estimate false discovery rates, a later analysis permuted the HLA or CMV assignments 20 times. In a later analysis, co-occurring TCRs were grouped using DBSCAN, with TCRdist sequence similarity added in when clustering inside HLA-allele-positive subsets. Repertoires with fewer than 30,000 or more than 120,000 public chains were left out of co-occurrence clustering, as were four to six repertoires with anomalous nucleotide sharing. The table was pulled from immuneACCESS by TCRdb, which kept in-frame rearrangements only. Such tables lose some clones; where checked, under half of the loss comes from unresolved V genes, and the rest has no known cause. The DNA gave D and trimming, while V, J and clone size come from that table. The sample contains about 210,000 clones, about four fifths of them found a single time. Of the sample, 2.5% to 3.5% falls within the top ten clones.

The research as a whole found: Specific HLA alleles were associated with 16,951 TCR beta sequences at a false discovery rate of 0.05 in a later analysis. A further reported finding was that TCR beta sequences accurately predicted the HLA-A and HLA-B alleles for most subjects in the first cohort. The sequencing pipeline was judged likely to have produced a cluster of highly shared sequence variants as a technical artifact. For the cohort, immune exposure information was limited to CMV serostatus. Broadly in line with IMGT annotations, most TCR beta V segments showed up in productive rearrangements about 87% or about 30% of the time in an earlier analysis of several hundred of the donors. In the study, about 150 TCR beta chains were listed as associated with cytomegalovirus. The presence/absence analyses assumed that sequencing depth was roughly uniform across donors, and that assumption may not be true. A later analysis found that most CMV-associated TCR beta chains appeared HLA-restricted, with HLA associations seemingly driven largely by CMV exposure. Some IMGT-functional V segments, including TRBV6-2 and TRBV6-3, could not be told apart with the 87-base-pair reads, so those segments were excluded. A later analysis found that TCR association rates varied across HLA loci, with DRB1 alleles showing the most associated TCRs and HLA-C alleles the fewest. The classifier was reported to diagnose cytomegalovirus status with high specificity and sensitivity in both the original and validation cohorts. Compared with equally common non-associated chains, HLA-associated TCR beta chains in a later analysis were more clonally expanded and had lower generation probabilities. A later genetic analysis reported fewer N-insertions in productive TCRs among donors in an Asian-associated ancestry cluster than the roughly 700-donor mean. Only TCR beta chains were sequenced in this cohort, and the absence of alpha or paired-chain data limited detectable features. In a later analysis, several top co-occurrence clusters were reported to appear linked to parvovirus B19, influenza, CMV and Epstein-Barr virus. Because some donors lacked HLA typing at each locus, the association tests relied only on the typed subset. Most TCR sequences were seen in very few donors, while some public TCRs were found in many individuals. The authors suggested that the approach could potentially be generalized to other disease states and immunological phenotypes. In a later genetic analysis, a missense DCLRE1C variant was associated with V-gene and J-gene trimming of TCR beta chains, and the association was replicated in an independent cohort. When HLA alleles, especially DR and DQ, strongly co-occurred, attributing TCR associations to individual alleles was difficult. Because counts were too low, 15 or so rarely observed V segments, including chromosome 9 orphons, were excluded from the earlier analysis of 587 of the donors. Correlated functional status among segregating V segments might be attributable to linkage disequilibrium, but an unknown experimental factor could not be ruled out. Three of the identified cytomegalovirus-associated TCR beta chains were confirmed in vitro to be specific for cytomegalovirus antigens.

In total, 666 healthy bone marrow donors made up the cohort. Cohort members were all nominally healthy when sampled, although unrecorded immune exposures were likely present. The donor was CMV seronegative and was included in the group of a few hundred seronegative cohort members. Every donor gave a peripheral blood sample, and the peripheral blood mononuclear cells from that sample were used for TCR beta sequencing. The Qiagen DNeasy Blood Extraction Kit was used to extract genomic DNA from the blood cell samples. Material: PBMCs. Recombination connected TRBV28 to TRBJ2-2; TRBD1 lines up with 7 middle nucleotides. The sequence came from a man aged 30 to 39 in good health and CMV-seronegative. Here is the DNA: TGTGCCAGCAGTTCACACGCCGTGCGACAGGGAAACACCGGGGAGCTGTTTTTT. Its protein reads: CASSSHAVRQGNTGELFF.